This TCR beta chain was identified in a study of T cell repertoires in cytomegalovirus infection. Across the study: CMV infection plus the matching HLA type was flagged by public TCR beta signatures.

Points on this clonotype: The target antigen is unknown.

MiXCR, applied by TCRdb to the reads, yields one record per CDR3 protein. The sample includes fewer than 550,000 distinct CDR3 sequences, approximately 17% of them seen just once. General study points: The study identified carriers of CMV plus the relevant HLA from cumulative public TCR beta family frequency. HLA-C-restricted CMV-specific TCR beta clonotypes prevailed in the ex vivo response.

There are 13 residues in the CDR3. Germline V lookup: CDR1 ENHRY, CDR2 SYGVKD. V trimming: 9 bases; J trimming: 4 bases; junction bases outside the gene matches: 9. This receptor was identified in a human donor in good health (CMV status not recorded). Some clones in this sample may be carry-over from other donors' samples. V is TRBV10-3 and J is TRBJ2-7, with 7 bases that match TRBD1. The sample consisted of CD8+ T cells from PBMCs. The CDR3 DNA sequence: TGTGCCATAAGGGGGCCGAATGCGTACGAGCAGTACTTC. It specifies CAIRGPNAYEQYF.